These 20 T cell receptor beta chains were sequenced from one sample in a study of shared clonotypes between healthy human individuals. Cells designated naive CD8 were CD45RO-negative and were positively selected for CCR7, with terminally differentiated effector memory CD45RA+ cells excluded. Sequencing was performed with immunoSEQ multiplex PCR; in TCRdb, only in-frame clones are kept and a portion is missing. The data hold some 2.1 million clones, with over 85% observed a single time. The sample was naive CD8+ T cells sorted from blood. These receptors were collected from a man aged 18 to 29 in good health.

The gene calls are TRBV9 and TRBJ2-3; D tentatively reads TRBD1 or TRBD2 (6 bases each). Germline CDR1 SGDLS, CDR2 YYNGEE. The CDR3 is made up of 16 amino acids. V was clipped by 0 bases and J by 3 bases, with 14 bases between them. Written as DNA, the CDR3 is TGTGCCAGCAGCGTAGAGGGGGGCCTATCGACAGATACGCAGTATTTT. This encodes CASSVEGGLSTDTQYF.

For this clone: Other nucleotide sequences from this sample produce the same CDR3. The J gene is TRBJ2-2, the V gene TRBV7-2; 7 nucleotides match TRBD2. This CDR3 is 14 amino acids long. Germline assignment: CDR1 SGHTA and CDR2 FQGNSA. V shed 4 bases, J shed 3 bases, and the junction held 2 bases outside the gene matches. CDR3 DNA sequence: TGTGCCAGCAGCTCGGGACTATACACCGGGGAGCTGTTTTTT. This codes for CASSSGLYTGELFF. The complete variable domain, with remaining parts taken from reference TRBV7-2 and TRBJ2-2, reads GAGVSQSPSNKVTEKGKDVELRCDPISGHTALYWYRQSLGQGLEFLIYFQGNSAPDKSGLPSDRFSAERTGGSVSTLTIQRTQQEDSAVYLCASSSGLYTGELFFGEGSRLTVL.

CDR3 sequence: CASSLKGAGTEAFF. In DNA, the CDR3 is TGTGCCAGCAGCTTAAAGGGTGCAGGTACTGAAGCTTTCTTT. The chain carries TRBV13 and TRBJ1-1, with unresolved D. V was pared by 2 bases and J by 5 bases, with 12 bases between. Germline lookup yields CDR1 PRHDT and CDR2 FYEKMQ (reference sequence). The CDR3 length is 14 residues. Filled out from reference TRBV13 and TRBJ1-1, the complete variable domain reads AAGVIQSPRHLIKEKRETATLKCYPIPRHDTVYWYQQGPGQDPQFLISFYEKMQSDKGSIPDRFSAQQFSDYHSELNMSSLELGDSALYFCASSLKGAGTEAFFGQGTRLTVV.

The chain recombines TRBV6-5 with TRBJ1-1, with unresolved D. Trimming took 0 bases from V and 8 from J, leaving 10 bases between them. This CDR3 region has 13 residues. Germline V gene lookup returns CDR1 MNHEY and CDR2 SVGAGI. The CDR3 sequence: CASSYSKSFEAFF. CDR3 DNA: TGTGCCAGCAGTTACTCGAAATCTTTCGAAGCTTTCTTT.

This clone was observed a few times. The CDR3 sequence: CASSLGGGADGYTF. CDR3 nucleotides: TGTGCCAGCAGCTTGGGAGGGGGCGCGGATGGCTACACCTTC. The chain carries TRBV5-4 and TRBJ1-2, with 7 bases identical to TRBD1. CDR1 is SGHNT and CDR2 is YYREEE in the germline V gene (reference sequence). CDR3 length: 14 amino acids. Trimming cost V 0 bases and J 6 bases; bases outside gene matches: 5.

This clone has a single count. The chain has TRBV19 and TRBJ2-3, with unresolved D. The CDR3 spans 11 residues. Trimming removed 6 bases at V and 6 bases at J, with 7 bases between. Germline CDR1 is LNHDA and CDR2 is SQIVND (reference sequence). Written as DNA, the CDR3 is TGTGCCAGTAGGCAGGCTGATACGCAGTATTTT. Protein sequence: CASRQADTQYF.

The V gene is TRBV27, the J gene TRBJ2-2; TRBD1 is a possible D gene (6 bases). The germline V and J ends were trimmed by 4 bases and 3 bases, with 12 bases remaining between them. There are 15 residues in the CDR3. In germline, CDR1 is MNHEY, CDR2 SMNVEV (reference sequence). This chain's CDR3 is CASSSTGIHTGELFF. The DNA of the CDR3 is TGTGCCAGCAGTTCAACAGGGATTCACACCGGGGAGCTGTTTTTT.

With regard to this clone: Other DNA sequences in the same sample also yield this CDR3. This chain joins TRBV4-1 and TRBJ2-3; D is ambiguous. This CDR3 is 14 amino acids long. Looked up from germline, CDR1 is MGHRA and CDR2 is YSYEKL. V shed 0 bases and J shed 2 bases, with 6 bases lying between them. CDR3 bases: TGCGCCAGCAGCCAAGATGCAGCCACAGATACGCAGTATTTT. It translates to CASSQDAATDTQYF.

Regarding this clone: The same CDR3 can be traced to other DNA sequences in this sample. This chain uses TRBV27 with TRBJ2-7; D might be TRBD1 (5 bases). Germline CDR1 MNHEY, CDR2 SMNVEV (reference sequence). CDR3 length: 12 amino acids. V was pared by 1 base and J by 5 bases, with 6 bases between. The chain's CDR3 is CASSLLGDEQYF. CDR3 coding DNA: TGTGCCAGCAGTTTATTAGGGGACGAGCAGTACTTC.

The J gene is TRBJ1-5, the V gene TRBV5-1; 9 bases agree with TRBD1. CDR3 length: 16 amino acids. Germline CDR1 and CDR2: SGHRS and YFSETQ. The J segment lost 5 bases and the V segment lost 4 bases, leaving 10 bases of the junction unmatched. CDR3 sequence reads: CASSPGWTGDDQPQHF. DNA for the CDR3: TGCGCCAGCAGCCCCGGGTGGACAGGGGACGATCAGCCCCAGCATTTT.

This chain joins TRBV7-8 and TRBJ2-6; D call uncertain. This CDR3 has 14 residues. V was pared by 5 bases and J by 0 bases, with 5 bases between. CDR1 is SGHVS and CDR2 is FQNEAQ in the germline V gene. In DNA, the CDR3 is TGTGCCAGCAGCGACATCTCTGGGGCCAACGTCCTGACTTTC. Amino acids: CASSDISGANVLTF.

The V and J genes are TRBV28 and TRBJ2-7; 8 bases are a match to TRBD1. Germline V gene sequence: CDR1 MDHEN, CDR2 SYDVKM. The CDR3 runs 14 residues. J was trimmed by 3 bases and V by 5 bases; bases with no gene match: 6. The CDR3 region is CASSPQDRDYEQYF. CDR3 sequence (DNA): TGTGCCAGCAGTCCCCAGGACAGGGACTACGAGCAGTACTTC.

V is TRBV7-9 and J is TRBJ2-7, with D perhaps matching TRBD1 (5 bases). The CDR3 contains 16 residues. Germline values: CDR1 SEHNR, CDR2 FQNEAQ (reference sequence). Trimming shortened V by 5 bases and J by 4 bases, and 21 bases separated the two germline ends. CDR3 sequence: CASSVDGSFGHYEQYF. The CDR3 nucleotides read TGTGCCAGCAGCGTCGACGGCAGTTTTGGACATTACGAGCAGTACTTC. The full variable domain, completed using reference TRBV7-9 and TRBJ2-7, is DTGVSQNPRHKITKRGQNVTFRCDPISEHNRLYWYRQTLGQGPEFLTYFQNEAQLEKSRLLSDRFSAERPKGSFSTLEIQRTEQGDSAMYLCASSVDGSFGHYEQYFGPGTRLTVT.

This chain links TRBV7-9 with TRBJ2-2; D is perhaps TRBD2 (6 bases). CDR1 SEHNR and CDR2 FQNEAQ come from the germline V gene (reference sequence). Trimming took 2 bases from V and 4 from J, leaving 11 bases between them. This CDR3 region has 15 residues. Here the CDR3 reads CASSLSEGVTGELFF. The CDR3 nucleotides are TGTGCCAGCAGCTTATCGGAGGGAGTCACCGGGGAGCTGTTTTTT.

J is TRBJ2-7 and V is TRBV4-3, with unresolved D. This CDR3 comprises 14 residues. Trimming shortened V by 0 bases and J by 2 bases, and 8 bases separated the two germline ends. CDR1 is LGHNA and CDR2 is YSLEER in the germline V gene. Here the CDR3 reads CASSQDAETYEQYF. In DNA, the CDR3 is TGCGCCAGCAGCCAAGATGCGGAGACCTACGAGCAGTACTTC.

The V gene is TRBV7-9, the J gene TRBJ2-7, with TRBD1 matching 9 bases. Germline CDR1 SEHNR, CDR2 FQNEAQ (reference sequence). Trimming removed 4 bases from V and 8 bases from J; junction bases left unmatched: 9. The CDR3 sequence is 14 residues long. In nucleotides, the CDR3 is TGTGCCAGCAGCTCCCCGGGACAGGGTCTACAGCAGTACTTC. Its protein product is CASSSPGQGLQQYF. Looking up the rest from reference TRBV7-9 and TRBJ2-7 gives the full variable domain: DTGVSQNPRHKITKRGQNVTFRCDPISEHNRLYWYRQTLGQGPEFLTYFQNEAQLEKSRLLSDRFSAERPKGSFSTLEIQRTEQGDSAMYLCASSSPGQGLQQYFGPGTRLTVT.

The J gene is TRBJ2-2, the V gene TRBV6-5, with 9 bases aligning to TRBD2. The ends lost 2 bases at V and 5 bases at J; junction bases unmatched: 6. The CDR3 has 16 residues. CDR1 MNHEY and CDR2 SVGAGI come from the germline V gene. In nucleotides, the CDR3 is TGTGCCAGCAGTTACCAGGCGGGAGGGCAGACCGGGGAGCTGTTTTTT. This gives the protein CASSYQAGGQTGELFF.

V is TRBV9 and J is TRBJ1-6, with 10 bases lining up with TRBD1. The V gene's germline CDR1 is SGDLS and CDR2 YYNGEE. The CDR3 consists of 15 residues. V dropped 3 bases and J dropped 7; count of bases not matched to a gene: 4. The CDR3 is CASSELTGGNSPLHF. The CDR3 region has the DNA TGTGCCAGCAGCGAGTTGACAGGGGGCAATTCACCCCTCCACTTT.

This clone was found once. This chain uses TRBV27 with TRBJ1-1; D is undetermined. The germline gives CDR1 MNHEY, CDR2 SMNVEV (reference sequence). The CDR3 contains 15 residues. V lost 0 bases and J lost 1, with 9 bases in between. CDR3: CASSLSSAWNTEAFF. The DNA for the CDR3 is TGTGCCAGCAGTTTATCGTCGGCGTGGAACACTGAAGCTTTCTTT.

This chain's CDR3 is CTPRGSGGPQETQYF. The CDR3 DNA reads as TGCACCCCCCGGGGTAGCGGGGGGCCTCAAGAGACCCAGTACTTC. This chain links TRBV29-1 with TRBJ2-5; 10 positions match TRBD2. The CDR3 has 15 residues. CDR1 is SQVTM and CDR2 is ANQGSEA in the germline V gene.